Below, 21 T cell receptor beta chains from the same sample are listed, as sequenced in a study of cytomegalovirus exposure and HLA in healthy donors. Generated by immunoSEQ multiplex PCR, the TCRdb table keeps only in-frame clones and is missing some. In the table there are roughly 60,000 clones, 90% to 95% of which are singletons. The specimen was PBMCs. The source is a woman in her twenties or thirties in good health and CMV-seronegative.

This clone was observed once. This chain links TRBV7-9 with TRBJ2-3; TRBD2 agrees at 13 bases. Germline assignment: CDR1 SEHNR and CDR2 FQNEAQ (reference sequence). Trimming cost V 5 bases and J 4 bases; bases outside gene matches: 3. This CDR3 is 15 amino acids long. The CDR3 loop reads CASSPGLAGPDTQYF. CDR3 coding DNA: TGTGCCAGCAGCCCGGGACTAGCGGGACCAGATACGCAGTATTTT.

This chain uses TRBV27 with TRBJ2-5; D possibly corresponds to TRBD1 (6 bases). Deletions cut 6 bases from V and 1 base from J, with 15 bases between. This CDR3 comprises 15 residues. Germline-derived CDR1 and CDR2 are MNHEY and SMNVEV (reference sequence). In DNA form, the CDR3 reads TGTGCCAGCAGGGGGTTCTCACAGGGCCAAGAGACCCAGTACTTC. This encodes CASRGFSQGQETQYF.

The chain employs TRBV6-1 and TRBJ2-1, with 12 bases identical to TRBD2. Unmatched junction bases numbered 6, after V lost 6 bases and J lost 6 bases. The CDR3 is made up of 15 amino acids. Germline V gene lookup returns CDR1 MNHNS and CDR2 SASEGT. The CDR3 spells CASRSSGRASNEQFF. CDR3 coding DNA: TGTGCCAGCAGGTCTAGCGGGAGGGCTTCCAATGAGCAGTTCTTC.

Comments on this clone: One end of the junction varies from germline; a read error may be responsible. The rearrangement links TRBV7-2 to TRBJ2-1, with D hard to call. CDR1 and CDR2 from the germline V gene are SGHTA and FQGNSA. The CDR3 runs 12 residues. The CDR3 sequence: CASSLDFNQQFF. The DNA of the CDR3 is TGTGCCAGCAGCTTAGATTTCAATCAGCAGTTCTTC.

The chain employs TRBV7-8 and TRBJ2-7; D perhaps matches TRBD2 (5 bases). Trimming took off 6 bases at V and 0 bases at J, with 12 bases between the two ends. The CDR3 length is 14 residues. Per germline, CDR1 SGHVS and CDR2 FQNEAQ. The CDR3 loop reads CASRGLSSSYEQYF. DNA of the CDR3: TGTGCCAGCAGAGGACTTTCTAGCTCCTACGAGCAGTACTTC.

This chain joins TRBV12-5 and TRBJ1-2; D remains unclear. The CDR3 is 13 amino acids. Germline V lookup: CDR1 LGHNT, CDR2 FRNRAP. V was clipped by 6 bases and J by 0 bases, with 8 bases between them. CDR3 loop: CASGLKANYGYTF. The CDR3 DNA follows: TGTGCTAGTGGGCTAAAAGCTAACTATGGCTACACCTTC.

This chain's CDR3 is CAWSAAAGGSGKLFF. The CDR3 nucleotides are TGTGCCTGGAGTGCAGCCGCGGGGGGTAGTGGAAAACTGTTTTTT. The V and J genes are TRBV30 and TRBJ1-4; D is perhaps TRBD1 (5 bases). The CDR3 extends over 15 amino acids. The germline CDR1 and CDR2 sequences are GTSNPN and SVGIG (reference sequence). Trimming removed 1 base from V and 10 bases from J, with 19 bases in between.

Only one count was recorded for this clone. The rearrangement uses TRBV27 and TRBJ2-2, with D tentatively TRBD2 (5 bases). The CDR3 extends over 14 amino acids. V gave up 11 bases and J gave up 3 bases, with 16 bases separating them. Germline V lookup: CDR1 MNHEY, CDR2 SMNVEV (reference sequence). CDR3 DNA: TGTGCCTCCCTAGGGAGAGGTCACACCGGGGAGCTGTTTTTT. This translates into CASLGRGHTGELFF.

This chain connects TRBV27 to TRBJ2-1; D remains ambiguous. V was pared by 7 bases and J by 0 bases, with 16 bases between. The length of the CDR3 is 16 residues. Germline CDR1 is MNHEY and CDR2 is SMNVEV (reference sequence). CDR3 residues: CASTAQAPSSYNEQFF. Here the CDR3 DNA reads TGTGCCAGCACCGCCCAAGCGCCAAGCTCCTACAATGAGCAGTTCTTC.

J is TRBJ2-1 and V is TRBV7-3; tentatively, D is TRBD2 (5 bases). Germline V gene data show CDR1 as SGHTA and CDR2 as FQGTGA. This CDR3 comprises 17 residues. Trimming left V 1 base short and J 0 bases short, with 13 bases between. The DNA for the CDR3 is TGTGCCAGCAGCTTAAGGGCTAGCCTCAACTCCTACAATGAGCAGTTCTTC. Translated: CASSLRASLNSYNEQFF. Filled out from reference TRBV7-3 and TRBJ2-1, the complete variable domain reads GAGVSQTPSNKVTEKGKYVELRCDPISGHTALYWYRQSLGQGPEFLIYFQGTGAADDSGLPNDRFFAVRPEGSVSTLKIQRTERGDSAVYLCASSLRASLNSYNEQFFGPGTRLTVL.

The chain links TRBV27 to TRBJ2-7, with D tentatively TRBD1 (5 bases). Germline V lookup: CDR1 MNHEY, CDR2 SMNVEV (reference sequence). V was pared by 7 bases and J by 6 bases, with 19 bases between. CDR3 length equals 14 residues. DNA of the CDR3: TGTGCCAGCACCCCTGGGCAGGGTGGGTCCGAGCAGTACTTC. Its protein product is CASTPGQGGSEQYF.

V and J are TRBV11-2 and TRBJ2-4, with 7 positions matching TRBD1. In germline, CDR1 is SGHAT, CDR2 FQNNGV. The CDR3 extends over 14 amino acids. J was trimmed by 8 bases and V by 1 base; bases with no gene match: 5. The CDR3 reads CASSLVGQGDIQYF. The CDR3 DNA is TGTGCCAGCAGCTTAGTTGGGCAGGGGGACATTCAGTACTTC.

The chain combines TRBV10-1 with TRBJ2-4; the match to TRBD1 covers 11 bases. CDR1 is WNHNN and CDR2 is SYGVQD in the germline V gene (reference sequence). Losses at the gene ends were 2 bases for V and 0 bases for J; bases not matched to a gene: 9. The CDR3 is 19 residues long. The CDR3 reads CASSETGQGVRIAKNIQYF. The CDR3 coding sequence is TGCGCCAGCAGTGAGACGGGACAGGGGGTAAGGATAGCCAAAAACATTCAGTACTTC.

This clone appeared a single time. The chain is built from TRBV28 and TRBJ1-6; D not certain. The germline CDR1 and CDR2 sequences are MDHEN and SYDVKM. CDR3 length: 13 residues. V dropped 7 bases and J dropped 10 bases, with 14 bases sitting between them. CDR3 bases: TGTGCCAGCATCGCCAGGCAGCAGTCACCCCTCCACTTT. It yields the protein CASIARQQSPLHF.

This rearrangement joins TRBV29-1 to TRBJ1-1, with 8 bases aligning to TRBD1. The trim removed 6 bases at V and 4 bases at J, leaving 7 bases unmatched. Germline-derived CDR1 and CDR2 are SQVTM and ANQGSEA. The CDR3 spans 13 residues. This chain's CDR3 is CSVSDRGGTEAFF. The CDR3 DNA sequence: TGCAGCGTGAGCGACAGGGGAGGCACTGAAGCTTTCTTT.

The genes are TRBV29-1 and TRBJ1-2; 8 bases are shared with TRBD1. The germline V gene encodes CDR1 SQVTM and CDR2 ANQGSEA. V shed 4 bases and J 5 bases; nucleotides not matched to a gene: 9. The CDR3 runs 14 residues. CDR3 DNA sequence: TGCAGCGTTGCTCAGGGACAGGAAACATATGGCTACACCTTC. It specifies CSVAQGQETYGYTF.

This chain connects TRBV5-4 to TRBJ2-2; 11 nucleotides line up with TRBD1. The CDR3 has 16 amino acids. CDR1 and CDR2 (germline): SGHNT, YYREEE (reference sequence). V was pared by 4 bases and J by 5 bases, with 7 bases of the junction left unmatched. CDR3 loop: CASSAGTGGRTGELFF. Written as DNA, the CDR3 is TGTGCCAGCAGCGCAGGGACAGGGGGTCGTACCGGGGAGCTGTTTTTT.

The rearrangement uses TRBV28 and TRBJ1-4; 8 nucleotides line up with TRBD1. The J segment lost 5 bases and the V segment lost 3 bases, leaving 8 bases of the junction unmatched. Germline V CDR1 and CDR2: MDHEN, SYDVKM. The length of the CDR3 is 16 residues. The CDR3 protein is CASSLAGTGANEKLFF. The CDR3 DNA reads as TGTGCCAGCAGTTTGGCCGGGACAGGCGCCAATGAAAAACTGTTTTTT. Supplemented by reference TRBV28 and TRBJ1-4, the full variable domain reads DVKVTQSSRYLVKRTGEKVFLECVQDMDHENMFWYRQDPGLGLRLIYFSYDVKMKEKGDIPEGYSVSREKKERFSLILESASTNQTSMYLCASSLAGTGANEKLFFGSGTQLSVL.

The rearrangement links TRBV29-1 to TRBJ2-3; the match to TRBD2 covers 7 bases. Trimming cost V 5 bases and J 6 bases; bases outside gene matches: 17. This CDR3 is 16 amino acids long. Germline CDR1 reads SQVTM; CDR2 reads ANQGSEA. Written as DNA, the CDR3 is TGCAGCGTTCAGGATACAGCGGGCGGGGGTACGGATACGCAGTATTTT. Its translation: CSVQDTAGGGTDTQYF.

This clone was seen once. This rearrangement joins TRBV18 to TRBJ2-2; 7 positions match TRBD1. The CDR3 consists of 15 residues. Germline loops: CDR1 KGHSH, CDR2 LQKENI. V shed 3 bases, J shed 3 bases, and the junction held 4 bases outside the gene matches. CDR3 residues: CASSPRQGDTGELFF. The CDR3 DNA reads TGTGCCAGCTCACCGCGACAGGGAGACACCGGGGAGCTGTTTTTT.

The chain combines TRBV6-1 with TRBJ1-5; D remains unclear. Trimming cost V 6 bases and J 4 bases, with 10 bases left between them. This CDR3 spans 13 amino acids. From germline, CDR1 is MNHNS and CDR2 SASEGT. The CDR3 loop reads CASSLRVNQPQHF. In DNA, the CDR3 is TGTGCCAGCAGCCTACGGGTGAATCAGCCCCAGCATTTT.